Reported below is one T cell receptor (beta chain). Its antigen target is currently unknown. Base qualities are not at hand, and no much larger clone is one base apart. The sequencer was an Illumina HiSeq 1500. TCRdb reworked the public reads: Q25 trimming with fastp, MiXCR clone assembly, productive beta chains retained. Rows with a matching CDR3 protein are joined into one entry that keeps the most common DNA and genes. The sample table records about 570,000 distinct CDR3 sequences; roughly 43% of these occur just once. About half of the sample lies in the top ten. This record comes from a study of T cell repertoires in cytomegalovirus infection (dated by TCRdb to about 2019). About the investigation overall: Recently identified HLA-C-restricted CMV epitopes, whose presentation resists viral immunomodulation, were targeted by peptide stimulations together with well-studied HLA-B-restricted epitopes. Because public TCR beta signatures pointed to carriage of CMV infection together with the matching HLA type, the HLA type of each donor mattered for the analysis.

Overall study outcomes, separate from this receptor: In both this cohort and an independent roughly 350-donor cohort, the cumulative frequency of public TCR beta family members distinguished carriers of CMV infection plus the relevant HLA type. The ex vivo response was dominated by HLA-C-restricted CMV-specific TCR beta clonotypes, which also provided the single most frequent clonotype in two of eight donors.

The treatment or condition label, read with the paper, signifies: in vitro stimulation with specific CMV peptide epitopes to enrich CMV-specific T cells. V sheds 5 bases and J sheds 2 bases, leaving 16 bases between their ends. Sequences DFQATT (CDR1) and SNEGSKA (CDR2) are obtained from the germline V gene (reference sequence). Inclusive of the bounding cysteine and phenylalanine, the CDR3 is 14 residues long. CDR3 DNA only is kept here, 42 bases in frame from base 1. Recombination linked TRBV20-1 to TRBJ2-7; the D region may be TRBD1 or TRBD2, each matching 5 bases equally. The sample was cultured PBMCs, taken from culture after CMV antigen stimulation. The TCR comes from a human donor in good health (CMV status not recorded). Some clones in this sample may be carry-over from other donors' samples. The DNA is TGCAGTGCTCTATTTAACGGGGCCGCCTACGAGCAGTACTTC. Translated, it gives CSALFNGAAYEQYF.